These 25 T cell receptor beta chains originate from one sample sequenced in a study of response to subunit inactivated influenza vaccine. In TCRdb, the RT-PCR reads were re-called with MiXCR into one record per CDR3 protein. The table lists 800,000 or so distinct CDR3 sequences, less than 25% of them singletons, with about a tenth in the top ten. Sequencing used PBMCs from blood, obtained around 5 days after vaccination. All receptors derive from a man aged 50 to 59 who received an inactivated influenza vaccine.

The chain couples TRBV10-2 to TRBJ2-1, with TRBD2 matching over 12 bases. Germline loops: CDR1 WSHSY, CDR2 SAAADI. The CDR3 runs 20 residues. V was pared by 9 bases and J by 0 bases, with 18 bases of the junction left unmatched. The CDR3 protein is CARGELPGLAGDSSYNEQFF. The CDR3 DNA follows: TGCGCCAGAGGGGAGCTTCCGGGACTAGCGGGCGACAGCTCCTACAATGAGCAGTTCTTC.

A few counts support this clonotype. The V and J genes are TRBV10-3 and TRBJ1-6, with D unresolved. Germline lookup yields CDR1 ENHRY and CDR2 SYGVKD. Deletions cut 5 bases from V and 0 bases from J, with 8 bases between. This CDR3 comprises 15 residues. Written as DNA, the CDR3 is TGTGCCATCAGTATGGGTAGCTCCTATAATTCACCCCTCCACTTT. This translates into CAISMGSSYNSPLHF.

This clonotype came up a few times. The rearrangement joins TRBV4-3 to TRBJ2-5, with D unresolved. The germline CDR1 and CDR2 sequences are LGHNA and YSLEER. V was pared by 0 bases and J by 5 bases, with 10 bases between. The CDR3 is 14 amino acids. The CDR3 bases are TGCGCCAGCAGCCAAGACCCGGGCACCGAGACCCAGTACTTC. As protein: CASSQDPGTETQYF.

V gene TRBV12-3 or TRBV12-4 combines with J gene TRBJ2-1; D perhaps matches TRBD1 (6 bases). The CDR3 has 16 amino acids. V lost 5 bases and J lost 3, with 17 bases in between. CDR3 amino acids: CASSIAGALLYNEQFF. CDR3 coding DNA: TGTGCCAGCAGTATCGCAGGGGCACTCCTCTACAATGAGCAGTTCTTC.

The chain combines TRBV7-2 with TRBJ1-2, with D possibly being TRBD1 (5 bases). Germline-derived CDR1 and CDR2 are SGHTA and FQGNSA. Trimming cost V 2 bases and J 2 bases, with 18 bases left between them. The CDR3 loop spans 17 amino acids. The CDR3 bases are TGTGCCAGCAGCTTAAACCCCCCTGTGACAGCAAACTATGGCTACACCTTC. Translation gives CASSLNPPVTANYGYTF.

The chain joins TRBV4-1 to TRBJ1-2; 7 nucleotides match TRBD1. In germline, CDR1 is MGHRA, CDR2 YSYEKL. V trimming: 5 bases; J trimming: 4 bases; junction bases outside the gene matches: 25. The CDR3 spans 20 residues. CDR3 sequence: CASSGRLSSGGLPTPYGYTF. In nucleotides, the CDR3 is TGCGCCAGCAGCGGACGTTTGTCGTCAGGGGGACTCCCAACCCCCTATGGCTACACCTTC.

CDR3 DNA sequence: TGTGCCAGCAGCCCATCGATCGACTACGAGCAGTACTTC. Residues: CASSPSIDYEQYF. The chain employs TRBV5-6 and TRBJ2-7; D is ambiguous. The V end lost 4 bases, the J end lost 3 bases, and 11 bases lay between the germline ends. Looked up from germline, CDR1 is SGHDT and CDR2 is YYEEEE. The CDR3 is made up of 13 amino acids.

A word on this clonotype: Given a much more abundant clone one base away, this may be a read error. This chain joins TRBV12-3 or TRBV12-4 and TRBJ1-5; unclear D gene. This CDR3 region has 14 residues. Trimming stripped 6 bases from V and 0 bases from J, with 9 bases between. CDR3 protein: CASSRSHSNQPQHF. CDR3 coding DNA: TGTGCCAGCAGCCGGAGTCATAGCAATCAGCCCCAGCATTTT.

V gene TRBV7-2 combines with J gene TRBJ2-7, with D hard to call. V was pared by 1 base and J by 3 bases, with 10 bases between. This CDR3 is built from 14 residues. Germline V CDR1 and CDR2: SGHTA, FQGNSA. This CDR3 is CASSLVLNNYEQYF. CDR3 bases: TGTGCCAGCAGCTTAGTACTAAACAACTACGAGCAGTACTTC.

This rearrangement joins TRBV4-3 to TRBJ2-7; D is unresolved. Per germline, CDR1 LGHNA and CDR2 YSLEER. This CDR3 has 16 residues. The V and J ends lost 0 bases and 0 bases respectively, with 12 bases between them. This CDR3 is CASSQETGSSSYEQYF. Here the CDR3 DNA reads TGCGCCAGCAGCCAAGAAACGGGCAGTAGCTCCTACGAGCAGTACTTC.

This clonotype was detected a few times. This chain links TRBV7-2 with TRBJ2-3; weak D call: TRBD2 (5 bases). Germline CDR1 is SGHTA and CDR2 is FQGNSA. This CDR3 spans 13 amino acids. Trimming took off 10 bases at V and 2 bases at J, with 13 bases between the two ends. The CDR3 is CATERELTDTQYF. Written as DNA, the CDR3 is TGTGCCACCGAGAGGGAGCTCACAGATACGCAGTATTTT.

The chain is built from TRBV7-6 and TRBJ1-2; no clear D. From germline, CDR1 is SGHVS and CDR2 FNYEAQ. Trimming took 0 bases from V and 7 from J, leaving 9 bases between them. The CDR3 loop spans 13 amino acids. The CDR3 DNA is TGTGCCAGCAGCTTAGCCTCAAGCGGTGGCTACACCTTC. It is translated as CASSLASSGGYTF.

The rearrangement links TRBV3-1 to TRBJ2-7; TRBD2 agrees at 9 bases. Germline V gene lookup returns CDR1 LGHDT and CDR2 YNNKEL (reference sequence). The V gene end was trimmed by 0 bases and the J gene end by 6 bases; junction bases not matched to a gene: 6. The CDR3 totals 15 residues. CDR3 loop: CASSQDSLAGAEQYF. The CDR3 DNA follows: TGTGCCAGCAGCCAAGATTCATTAGCGGGAGCCGAGCAGTACTTC.

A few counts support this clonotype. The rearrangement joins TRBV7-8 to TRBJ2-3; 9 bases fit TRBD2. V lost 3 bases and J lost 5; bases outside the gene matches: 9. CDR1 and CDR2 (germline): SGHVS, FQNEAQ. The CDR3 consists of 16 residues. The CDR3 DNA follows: TGTGCCAGCAGCTTTTTATCTAGCGGGACGGGAGATACGCAGTATTTT. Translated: CASSFLSSGTGDTQYF.

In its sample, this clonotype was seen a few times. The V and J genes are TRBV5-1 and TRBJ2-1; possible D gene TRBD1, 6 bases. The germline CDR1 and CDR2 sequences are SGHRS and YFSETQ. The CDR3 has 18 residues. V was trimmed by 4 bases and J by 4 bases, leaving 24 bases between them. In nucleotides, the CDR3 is TGCGCCAGCAGCCCCTTTGGGGGCAGCCTAACAAGGTACAATGAGCAGTTCTTC. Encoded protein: CASSPFGGSLTRYNEQFF.

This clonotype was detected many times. The CDR3 loop is CASSGLANEQFF. The CDR3 DNA is TGTGCCAGCAGCGGGCTGGCGAATGAGCAGTTCTTC. The genes are TRBV5-6 and TRBJ2-1; D is unclear. The CDR3 sequence is 12 residues long. Germline V gives CDR1 SGHDT, CDR2 YYEEEE. With 4 bases removed from V and 7 bases from J, the gap between germline ends came to 9 bases.

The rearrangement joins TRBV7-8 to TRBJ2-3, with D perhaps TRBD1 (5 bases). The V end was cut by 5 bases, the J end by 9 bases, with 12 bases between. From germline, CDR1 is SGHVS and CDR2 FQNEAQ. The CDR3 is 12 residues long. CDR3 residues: CASSPRVATQYF. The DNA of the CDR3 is TGTGCCAGCAGCCCCAGGGTGGCCACGCAGTATTTT.

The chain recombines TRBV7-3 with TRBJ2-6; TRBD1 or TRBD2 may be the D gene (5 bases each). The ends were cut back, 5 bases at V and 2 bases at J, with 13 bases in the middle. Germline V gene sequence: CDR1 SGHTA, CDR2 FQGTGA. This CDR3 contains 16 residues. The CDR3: CASSPKRGAGANVLTF. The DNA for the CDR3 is TGTGCCAGCAGCCCAAAGAGGGGTGCTGGGGCCAACGTCCTGACTTTC.

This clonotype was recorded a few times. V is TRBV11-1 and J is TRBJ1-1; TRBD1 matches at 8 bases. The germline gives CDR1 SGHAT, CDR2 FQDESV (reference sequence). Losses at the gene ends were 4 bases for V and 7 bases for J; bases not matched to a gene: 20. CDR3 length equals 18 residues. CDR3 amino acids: CASSSDRGMIRGLGEAFF. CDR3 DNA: TGTGCCAGCAGCTCAGATCGGGGGATGATCAGGGGGCTCGGTGAAGCTTTCTTT.

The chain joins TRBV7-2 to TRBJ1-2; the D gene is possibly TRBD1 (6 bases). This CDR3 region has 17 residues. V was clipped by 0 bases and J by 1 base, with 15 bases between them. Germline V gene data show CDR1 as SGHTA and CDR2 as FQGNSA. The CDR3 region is CASSLALGTTHNYGYTF. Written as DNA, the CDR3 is TGTGCCAGCAGCTTAGCTCTCGGGACAACCCATAACTATGGCTACACCTTC.

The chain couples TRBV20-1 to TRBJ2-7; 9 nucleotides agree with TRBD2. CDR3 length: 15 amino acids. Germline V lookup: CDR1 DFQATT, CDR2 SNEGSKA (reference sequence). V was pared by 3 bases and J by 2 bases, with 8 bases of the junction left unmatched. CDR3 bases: TGCAGTGCTAGTAGATCTAGCGGGGCTACCTACGAGCAGTACTTC. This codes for CSASRSSGATYEQYF.

CDR3 nucleotide sequence: TGCAGTGCTAGAGCGTTAGCGGGAGAAAACTCCTACGAGCAGTACTTC. It yields the protein CSARALAGENSYEQYF. The chain is built from TRBV20-1 and TRBJ2-7, with TRBD2 matching 9 bases. The germline V gene encodes CDR1 DFQATT and CDR2 SNEGSKA (reference sequence). The CDR3 consists of 16 residues. J lost 0 bases, V lost 1 base, and 7 bases had no gene match.

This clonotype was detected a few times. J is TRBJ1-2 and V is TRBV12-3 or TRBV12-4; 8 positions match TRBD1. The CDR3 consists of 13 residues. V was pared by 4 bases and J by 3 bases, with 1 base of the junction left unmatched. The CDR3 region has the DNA TGTGCCAGCAGTTGGACAGGGCACTATGGCTACACCTTC. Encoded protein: CASSWTGHYGYTF.

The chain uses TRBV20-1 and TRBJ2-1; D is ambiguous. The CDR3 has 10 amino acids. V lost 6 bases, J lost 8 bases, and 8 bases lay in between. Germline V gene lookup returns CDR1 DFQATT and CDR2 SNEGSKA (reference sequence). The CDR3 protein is CSASGDEQFF. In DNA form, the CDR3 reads TGCAGTGCCAGTGGTGATGAGCAGTTCTTC.

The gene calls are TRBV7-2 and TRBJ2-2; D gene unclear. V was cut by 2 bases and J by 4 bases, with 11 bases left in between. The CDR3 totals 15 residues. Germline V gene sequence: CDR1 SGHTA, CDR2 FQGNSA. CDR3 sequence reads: CASSLTPTGTGELFF. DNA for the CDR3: TGTGCCAGCAGCTTAACCCCGACCGGCACCGGGGAGCTGTTTTTT.